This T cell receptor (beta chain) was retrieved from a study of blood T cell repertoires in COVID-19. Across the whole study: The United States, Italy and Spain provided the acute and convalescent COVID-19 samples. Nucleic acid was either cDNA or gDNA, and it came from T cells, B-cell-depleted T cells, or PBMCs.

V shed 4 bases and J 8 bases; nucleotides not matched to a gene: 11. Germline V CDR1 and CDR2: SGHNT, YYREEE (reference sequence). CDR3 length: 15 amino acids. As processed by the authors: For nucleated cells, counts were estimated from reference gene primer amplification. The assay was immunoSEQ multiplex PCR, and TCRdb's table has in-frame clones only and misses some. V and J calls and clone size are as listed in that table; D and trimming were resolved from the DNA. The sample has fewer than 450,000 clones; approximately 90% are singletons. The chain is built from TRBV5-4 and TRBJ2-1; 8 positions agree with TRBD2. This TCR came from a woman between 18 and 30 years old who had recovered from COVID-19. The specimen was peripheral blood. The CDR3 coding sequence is TGTGCCAGCAGCCCGGGCGGCGGGAGGAGTTATGAGCAGTTCTTC. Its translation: CASSPGGGRSYEQFF.